The source of this T cell receptor (beta chain) is a study of cytomegalovirus exposure and HLA in healthy donors. CDR3 length: 13 amino acids. With 1 base removed from V and 1 base from J, the gap between germline ends came to 7 bases. Germline lookup yields CDR1 GTSNPN and CDR2 SVGIG (reference sequence). PCR used 60 Vbeta primers and 13 Jbeta primers. Generated by immunoSEQ multiplex PCR, the TCRdb table keeps only in-frame clones and is missing some. The sample shows about 60,000 clones, 70% to 80% of them seen only once. The receptor comes from a woman aged 55-70 years in good health and CMV-seropositive. V gene TRBV30 combines with J gene TRBJ1-1, with TRBD1 as a possible D gene (5 bases). The sample was PBMCs. The CDR3 nucleotides are TGTGCCTGGAGTGACAGGCCGAACACTGAAGCTTTCTTT. This codes for CAWSDRPNTEAFF.